This passage covers 9 T cell receptor beta chains from one sample sequenced in a study of synovial regulatory T cells in juvenile arthritis. Clones were sequenced by immunoSEQ multiplex PCR, and TCRdb holds only the in-frame ones, with some missing. Here the sample table reports about 9,700 clones. Sequencing input: Treg cells from blood. The sample's subset: remaining (HLA-DR-negative) circulating blood Treg cells. The receptor source for this set is a donor younger than 30 with juvenile idiopathic arthritis.

This chain links TRBV7-2 with TRBJ2-4; TCRdb lists TRBD2, though no DNA is available to test this call. The CDR3 runs 14 residues. No DNA has been recorded. Germline assignment: CDR1 SGHTA and CDR2 FQGNSA. The CDR3 reads CASSLDLAKNIQYF.

The chain carries TRBV7-2 and TRBJ2-2; the TCRdb call, TRBD2, lacks DNA for checking. Germline V CDR1 and CDR2: SGHTA, FQGNSA. The CDR3 runs 16 residues. No DNA was logged. CDR3: CASSLRTSGNTGELFF.

This clone is identified as medium-sized (0.01 to 0.1%) from frequency. V usage is TRBV20-1 and J usage is TRBJ1-2; the D call of TRBD1 rests on TCRdb alone, since no DNA is present to check it. Germline values: CDR1 DFQATT, CDR2 SNEGSKA (reference sequence). This CDR3 region has 10 residues. No DNA is listed. This chain's CDR3 is CSADRVGYTF.

V and J are TRBV30 and TRBJ1-4; the TRBD1 assignment by TCRdb is unverifiable without DNA. Germline CDR1 is GTSNPN and CDR2 is SVGIG (reference sequence). The length of the CDR3 is 12 residues. Nucleotide data are not available. CDR3 sequence reads: CAWSVSPDRLFF.

V and J are TRBV28 and TRBJ2-7; TCRdb's D call of TRBD2 is untestable without DNA. This CDR3 comprises 16 residues. A DNA sequence was not provided. Germline CDR1 reads MDHEN; CDR2 reads SYDVKM. CDR3: CASSLHLRLVGGEQYF.

The rearrangement uses TRBV19 and TRBJ1-1. CDR3 length: 13 amino acids. DNA was not recorded. From germline, CDR1 is LNHDA and CDR2 SQIVND (reference sequence). The CDR3 region is CATTQRGGTEAFF.

J is TRBJ1-5 and V is TRBV7-2. CDR1 is SGHTA, CDR2 FQGNSA, per germline. This CDR3 is built from 13 residues. No DNA appears here. This chain's CDR3 is CASSRYGDQPQHF.

This sequence joins TRBV28 and TRBJ2-1; the D call from TCRdb, TRBD2, cannot be confirmed without DNA. The CDR3 is 13 residues long. This entry has no DNA. Germline CDR1 and CDR2: MDHEN and SYDVKM. The CDR3 spells CASSEVPYNEQFF.

The rearrangement uses TRBV6-6 and TRBJ2-5; TCRdb picks TRBD2, but there is no DNA to check that call. This CDR3 contains 14 residues. No coding sequence is recorded. The germline gives CDR1 MNHNY, CDR2 SVGAGI (reference sequence). This chain's CDR3 is CASSYSRAQETQYF.